A selection of T cell receptor beta chains follows, all from one sample in a study of T-cell reconstitution after alpha-beta-depleted transplantation in children. TCRdb called the PCR reads again in MiXCR, with one record for every CDR3 protein. The table has 330,000 or so distinct CDR3 sequences, about a tenth seen once; the top ten hold 7.5%. The specimen comprised PBMCs, sampled before TCRalphabeta/CD19-depleted stem cell transplant. The receptors stem from a boy under two years old with acute myeloid leukemia, due to receive a stem cell transplant. The CDR3 runs from the conserved cysteine through the conserved F or W. D genes are given only for firm matches. Not every row has a clone size; where given, it reads once, few, many or a size class.

d_gene	len	v_gene	j_gene	abundance	CDR3aa	CDR3nt
NA	14	TRBV12-3/TRBV12-4	TRBJ2-3	many	CASSFLGDTDTQYF	TGTGCCAGCAGTTTTCTCGGTGACACAGATACGCAGTATTTT
TRBD2	16	TRBV11-2	TRBJ2-5	few	CASSLRGGAGEETQYF	TGTGCCAGCAGCTTAAGGGGCGGAGCGGGGGAAGAGACCCAGTACTTC
TRBD1	14	TRBV7-2	TRBJ1-2	few	CASSFRQGDYGYTF	TGTGCCAGCAGCTTCCGACAGGGTGACTATGGCTACACCTTC
NA	16	TRBV12-3/TRBV12-4	TRBJ2-6	many	CASILRGNSGANVLTF	TGTGCCAGCATCCTTAGGGGGAACTCTGGGGCCAACGTCCTGACTTTC
NA	14	TRBV6-5	TRBJ2-5	NA	CASSYKAGDGTQYF	TGTGCCAGCAGTTATAAGGCAGGGGATGGGACCCAGTACTTC
NA	14	TRBV20-1	TRBJ2-7	many	CSANNRDNDYEQYF	TGCAGCGCAAATAACCGGGACAACGATTACGAGCAGTACTTC
TRBD2	14	TRBV7-2	TRBJ2-7	many	CASTEAGEVGEQYF	TGTGCCAGCACCGAAGCGGGAGAAGTGGGCGAGCAGTACTTC
TRBD2	16	TRBV19	TRBJ2-1	many	CASSSLSGASYNEQFF	TGTGCCAGTAGTTCCCTCAGCGGGGCCTCCTACAATGAGCAGTTCTTC
NA	15	TRBV20-1	TRBJ2-3	NA	CSARRGVAGTDTQYF	TGCAGTGCTAGGCGCGGAGTAGCGGGCACAGATACGCAGTATTTT
NA	14	TRBV15	TRBJ2-7	NA	CATSRESVPYEQYF	TGTGCCACCAGCAGAGAGTCAGTCCCCTACGAGCAGTACTTC
TRBD1	15	TRBV28	TRBJ2-1	NA	CASSPTGGKGNEQFF	TGTGCCAGCAGTCCGACAGGGGGCAAGGGCAATGAGCAGTTCTTC
NA	17	TRBV15	TRBJ2-7	many	CATSSAFQRAGGYEQYF	TGTGCCACCAGCAGCGCTTTTCAAAGGGCCGGGGGTTACGAGCAGTACTTC
NA	15	TRBV7-2	TRBJ2-5	few	CASSCRRSWEETQYF	TGTGCCAGCAGCTGCAGGCGGTCGTGGGAAGAGACCCAGTACTTC
NA	15	TRBV19	TRBJ2-7	NA	CASSVLRGSSYEQYF	TGTGCCAGTAGTGTTCTCCGGGGGAGTTCCTACGAGCAGTACTTC
NA	16	TRBV7-3	TRBJ2-1	NA	CASSLQGGGPYNEQFF	TGTGCCAGCAGCCTCCAAGGGGGGGGGCCTTACAATGAGCAGTTCTTC
TRBD2	16	TRBV18	TRBJ2-3	few	CASSLLAGKVPDTQYF	TGTGCCAGCTCACTCCTAGCGGGAAAAGTTCCAGATACGCAGTATTTT
TRBD1	13	TRBV30	TRBJ1-1	NA	CAWRQGPNTEAFF	TGTGCCTGGAGACAGGGGCCGAACACTGAAGCTTTCTTT
TRBD1	14	TRBV7-2	TRBJ2-5	many	CASSPTGPGETQYF	TGTGCCAGCAGCCCGACAGGGCCGGGGGAGACCCAGTACTTC
NA	14	TRBV9	TRBJ1-1	NA	CASSVEPRNTEAFF	TGTGCCAGCAGCGTAGAACCGCGGAACACTGAAGCTTTCTTT
TRBD2	12	TRBV6-5	TRBJ2-7	many	CAAGGLAGEQYF	TGTGCCGCAGGGGGACTAGCAGGCGAGCAGTACTTC
NA	13	TRBV7-9	TRBJ2-5	few	CASSSTGIETQYF	TGTGCCAGCAGCTCCACAGGGATTGAGACCCAGTACTTC
TRBD2	17	TRBV7-2	TRBJ2-5	many	CASSRLGAGGSQETQYF	TGTGCCAGCAGCCGTTTAGGAGCGGGGGGATCCCAAGAGACCCAGTACTTC
NA	14	TRBV12-3/TRBV12-4	TRBJ2-2	many	CASMEKGNTGELFF	TGTGCCAGCATGGAGAAGGGAAACACCGGGGAGCTGTTTTTT
TRBD1	15	TRBV7-3	TRBJ1-1	many	CASSSGQGMNTEAFF	TGTGCCAGCAGCTCCGGACAGGGCATGAACACTGAAGCTTTCTTT
NA	14	TRBV20-1	TRBJ2-4	few	CSANLGLAKNIQYF	TGCAGTGCTAACCTCGGACTAGCCAAAAACATTCAGTACTTC
NA	14	TRBV12-3/TRBV12-4	TRBJ2-1	many	CASSLLDSPGEQFF	TGTGCCAGCAGTCTGCTGGACAGCCCGGGGGAGCAGTTCTTC
TRBD2	16	TRBV18	TRBJ2-5	NA	CASSPLGTTEKETQYF	TGTGCCAGCTCACCTCTCGGGACTACCGAAAAAGAGACCCAGTACTTC
TRBD2	16	TRBV19	TRBJ2-1	NA	CASSTLSGSSYNEQFF	TGTGCCAGTAGTACCCTTAGCGGGAGCTCCTACAATGAGCAGTTCTTC
TRBD2	12	TRBV20-1	TRBJ2-7	many	CSILAGTYEQYF	TGCAGTATCCTAGCGGGAACCTACGAGCAGTACTTC
NA	13	TRBV20-1	TRBJ1-2	few	CSAKTGEGYGYTF	TGCAGTGCTAAGACGGGGGAGGGCTATGGCTACACCTTC
NA	14	TRBV6-5	TRBJ2-5	few	CASSSRPGQETQYF	TGTGCCAGCAGTTCCAGACCCGGTCAAGAGACCCAGTACTTC
NA	11	TRBV10-3	TRBJ2-2	many	CAISRTGELFF	TGTGCCATCAGTAGGACCGGGGAGCTGTTTTTT
TRBD2	17	TRBV28	TRBJ2-1	many	CASSPTSGASSYNEQFF	TGTGCCAGCAGTCCGACTAGCGGGGCGAGCTCCTACAATGAGCAGTTCTTC
TRBD1	13	TRBV20-1	TRBJ2-1	many	CSGGTGGDNEQFF	TGCAGTGGGGGGACAGGGGGGGACAATGAGCAGTTCTTC
NA	15	TRBV7-6	TRBJ2-5	many	CASSLSSWGMETQYF	TGTGCCAGCAGCTTATCTTCCTGGGGGATGGAGACCCAGTACTTC
NA	16	TRBV2	TRBJ1-6	many	CASSALSGDTNSPLHF	TGTGCCAGCAGTGCCCTCTCAGGGGATACCAATTCACCCCTCCACTTT
NA	15	TRBV25-1	TRBJ2-3	NA	CASSAHRGGSDTQYF	TGTGCCAGCAGTGCACACAGGGGAGGCTCAGATACGCAGTATTTT
NA	16	TRBV28	TRBJ1-6	many	CASSPPATGYNSPLHF	TGTGCCAGCAGTCCACCTGCGACGGGATATAATTCACCCCTCCACTTT
NA	12	TRBV30	TRBJ2-3	many	CALYLMRGTQYF	TGTGCCTTATATCTTATGCGCGGTACGCAGTATTTT
NA	15	TRBV27	TRBJ2-6	few	CASKSKISGANVLTF	TGTGCCAGCAAGAGCAAGATCTCTGGGGCCAACGTCCTGACTTTC
NA	16	TRBV11-2	TRBJ2-3	few	CASSFNPGLSTDTQYF	TGTGCCAGCAGCTTTAATCCAGGGTTGAGCACAGATACGCAGTATTTT
TRBD1	14	TRBV28	TRBJ1-2	many	CASSLLRQGYGYTF	TGTGCCAGCAGTTTACTGAGACAGGGGTATGGCTACACCTTC
TRBD2	17	TRBV6-1	TRBJ2-1	many	CASSDGGPGLAFDEQFF	TGTGCCAGCAGTGACGGGGGGCCAGGACTAGCCTTCGATGAGCAGTTCTTC
NA	15	TRBV15	TRBJ2-7	few	CATSRDGQRGVEQYF	TGTGCCACCAGCAGAGATGGACAGCGTGGGGTCGAGCAGTACTTC
TRBD2	16	TRBV5-1	TRBJ2-2	many	CASSPLGQRGRGELFF	TGCGCCAGCAGTCCTCTCGGCCAGCGGGGGCGCGGGGAGCTGTTTTTT
NA	13	TRBV29-1	TRBJ1-2	NA	CSIPTQGCEGYTF	TGCAGCATCCCTACGCAGGGATGTGAGGGCTACACCTTC
NA	15	TRBV7-6	TRBJ2-1	many	CASSPLSPSYNEQFF	TGTGCCAGCAGTCCTTTATCTCCCTCCTACAATGAGCAGTTCTTC
TRBD1	15	TRBV27	TRBJ1-4	NA	CASSRRQGANEKLFF	TGTGCCAGCAGTAGACGACAGGGGGCTAATGAAAAACTGTTTTTT
TRBD1	13	TRBV27	TRBJ2-7	many	CASGQGDPYEQYF	TGTGCCAGCGGCCAGGGGGATCCCTACGAGCAGTACTTC
NA	12	TRBV20-1	TRBJ2-1	many	CSARDQVVEQFF	TGCAGTGCTAGAGACCAGGTTGTTGAGCAGTTCTTC
NA	12	TRBV28	TRBJ2-7	many	CASSLSGFEQYF	TGTGCCAGCAGTTTATCGGGGTTCGAGCAGTACTTC
NA	14	TRBV7-9	TRBJ2-2	many	CASSPLERTGELFF	TGTGCCAGCAGCCCCCTTGAGCGGACCGGGGAGCTGTTTTTT
NA	14	TRBV12-3/TRBV12-4	TRBJ2-3	many	CASWTDTFTDTQYF	TGTGCCAGTTGGACAGATACTTTCACAGATACGCAGTATTTT
TRBD1	14	TRBV5-1	TRBJ2-5	many	CASSITTGGETQYF	TGCGCCAGCAGTATAACCACAGGGGGTGAGACCCAGTACTTC
NA	13	TRBV12-3/TRBV12-4	TRBJ2-7	many	CASSFESSYEQYF	TGTGCCAGCAGTTTCGAGAGCTCCTACGAGCAGTACTTC